This TCR beta chain is drawn from a study of human T cells and chemical hapten exposure. The authors' total RNA extraction used unfractionated whole blood. Trimming pared 5 bases from V and 10 bases from J, leaving 18 bases between. The CDR3 is made up of 15 amino acids. Germline V lookup: CDR1 LGHDT, CDR2 YNNKEL (reference sequence). The library labeled individual cDNA molecules by adding unique molecular identifiers to them. A single record per CDR3 protein comes from TCRdb applying MiXCR to the reads. The table includes around 120,000 distinct CDR3 sequences, over 7.5% detected once. This clonotype was observed at least ten times.

Input material: whole blood. The rearrangement links TRBV3-1 to TRBJ1-6; D uncertain. The TCR sequence derives from a human donor in good health. Some clones in this sample may be carry-over from other donors' samples. CDR3 sequence reads: CASSGTRTRGSPLHF. The CDR3 nucleotides read TGTGCCAGCAGCGGAACCCGGACTCGAGGGTCACCCCTCCACTTT.